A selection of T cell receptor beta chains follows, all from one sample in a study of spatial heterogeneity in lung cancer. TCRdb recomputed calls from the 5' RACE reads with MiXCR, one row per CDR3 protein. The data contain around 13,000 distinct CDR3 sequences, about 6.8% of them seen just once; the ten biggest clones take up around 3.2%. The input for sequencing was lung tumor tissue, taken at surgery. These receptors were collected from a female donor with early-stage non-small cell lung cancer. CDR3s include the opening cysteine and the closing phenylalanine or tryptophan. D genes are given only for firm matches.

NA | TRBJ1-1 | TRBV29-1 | CSGVRDTEAFF
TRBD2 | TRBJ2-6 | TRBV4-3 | CASSQVGTRSSGANVLTF
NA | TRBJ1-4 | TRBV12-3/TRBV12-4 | CASSLGPWDEKLFF
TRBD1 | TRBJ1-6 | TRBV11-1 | CASSLRDSNSPLHF
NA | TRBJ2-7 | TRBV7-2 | CASSLALSYEQYF
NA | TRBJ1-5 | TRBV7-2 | CASSLGSLNQPQHF
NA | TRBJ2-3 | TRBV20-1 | CSANPVAAPTDTQYF
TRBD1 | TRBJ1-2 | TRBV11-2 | CASSSLTGGANTYGYTF
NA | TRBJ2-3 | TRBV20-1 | CSAHHAIEGSEYF
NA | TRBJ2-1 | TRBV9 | CASSAFRTEYNEQFF
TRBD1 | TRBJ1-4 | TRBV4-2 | CASSPGQGLDEKLFF
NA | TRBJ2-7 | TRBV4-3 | CASSQEVHRFYEQYF
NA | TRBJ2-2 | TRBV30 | CAWSKGMGTGELFF
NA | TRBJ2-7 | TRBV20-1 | CSAPWRGRSYEQYF
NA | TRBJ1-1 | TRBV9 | CASSVTGLNTEAFF
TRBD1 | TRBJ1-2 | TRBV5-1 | CASSLGLTGDYGYTF
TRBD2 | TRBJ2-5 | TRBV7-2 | CASSLGPSGGSHQETQYF
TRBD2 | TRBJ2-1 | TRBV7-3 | CASIREGLAGGRFYNEQFF
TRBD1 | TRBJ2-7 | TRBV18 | CASCQTRDSSEQYF
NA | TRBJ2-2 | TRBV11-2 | CASSLTNTGELFF
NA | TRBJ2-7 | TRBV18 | CASSPAPYEQYF
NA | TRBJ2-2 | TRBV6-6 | CASGGGTARELFF
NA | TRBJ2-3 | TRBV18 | CASSPGYLSTDTQYF
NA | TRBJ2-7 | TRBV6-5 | CASSLQDNPYEQYF
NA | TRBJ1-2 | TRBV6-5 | CASTKGRNYGYTF
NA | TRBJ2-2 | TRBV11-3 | CASSERGQGSSAGELFF
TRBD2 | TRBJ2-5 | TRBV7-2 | CASSPNRGGQETQYF
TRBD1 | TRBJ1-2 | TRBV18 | CASSSPGTGDYGYTF
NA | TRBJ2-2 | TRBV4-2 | CASSQGETQGAGELFF
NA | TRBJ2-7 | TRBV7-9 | CASSLLSEQYF
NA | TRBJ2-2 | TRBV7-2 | CASSLGQGRNTGELFF
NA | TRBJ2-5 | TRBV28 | CASSPQDGDGRGETQYF
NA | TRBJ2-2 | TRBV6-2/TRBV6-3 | CASSWDTGELFF
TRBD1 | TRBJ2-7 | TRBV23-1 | CASSQEDRDDSREQYF
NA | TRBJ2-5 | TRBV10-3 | CAISGGQETQYF
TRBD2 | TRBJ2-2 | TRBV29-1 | CSVGLLAGTGELFF
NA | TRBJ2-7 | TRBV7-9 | CASSLVYKSYEQYF
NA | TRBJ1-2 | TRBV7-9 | CASSLTAGGRDYGYTF
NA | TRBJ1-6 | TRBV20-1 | CRKRAPLHF
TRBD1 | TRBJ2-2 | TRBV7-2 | CASSATDRVTGELFF
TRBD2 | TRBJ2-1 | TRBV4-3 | CASSGWGTSGNNEQFF
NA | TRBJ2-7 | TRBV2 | CASRGTRGWGEQYF
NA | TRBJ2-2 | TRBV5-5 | CASSYSNTGELFF
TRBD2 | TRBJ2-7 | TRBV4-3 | CASSQGLAAVSYEQYF
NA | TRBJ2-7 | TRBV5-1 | CASSLDRYEQYF
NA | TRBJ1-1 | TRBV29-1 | CSVTTALNTEAFF
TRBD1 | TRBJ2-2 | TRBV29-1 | CSASAYRGNTGELFF
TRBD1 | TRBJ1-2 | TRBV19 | CASKRQGAVLEYGYTF
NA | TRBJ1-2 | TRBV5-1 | CASSLAGDSSYGYTF
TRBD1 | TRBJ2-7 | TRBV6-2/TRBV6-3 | CASRHRGEQYF
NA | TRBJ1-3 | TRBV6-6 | CASSSGATTYF
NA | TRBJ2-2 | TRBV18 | CASSPPKRENGELFF
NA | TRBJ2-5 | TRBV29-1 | CSVGRSADAIQETQYF
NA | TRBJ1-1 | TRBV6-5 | CASRRTGRNTEAFF
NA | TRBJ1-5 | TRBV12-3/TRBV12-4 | CASSLGNTGNQPQHF
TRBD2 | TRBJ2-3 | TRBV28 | CASSNPKGRGTDTQYF
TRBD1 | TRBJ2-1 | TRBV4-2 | CASSRDRGRDEQFF
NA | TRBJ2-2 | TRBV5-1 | CASSFSRGRGGELFF
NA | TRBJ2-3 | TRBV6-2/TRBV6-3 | CASSAGPGKLDTQYF
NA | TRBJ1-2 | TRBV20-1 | CSARDLVRANYGYTF